One sample yielded the 8 T cell receptor beta chains listed below, sequenced in a study of EBV T-cell therapy then PD-1 blockade in nasopharyngeal carcinoma. Antigens of these TCRs are unknown. Here immunoSEQ multiplex PCR was the method, and the copy in TCRdb shows in-frame clones only, minus some. The sample carries 13,000 to 15,000 clones, less than 90% recorded once. Specified treatment: AdE1-LMPpoly-expanded autologous EBV-specific T-cell therapy followed by anti-PD-1 nivolumab. Here the sequenced sample was CD8+ T cells from blood, taken at roughly day 99 from a patient whose treatment included autologous EBV-specific T cells and nivolumab. The receptors derive from a man aged 35 to 55 with nasopharyngeal carcinoma.

J is TRBJ2-7 and V is TRBV20-1; no reliable D call. Between the trimmed V and J ends, which lost 3 bases and 2 bases, there was a span of 17 bases. Germline CDR1 is DFQATT and CDR2 is SNEGSKA (reference sequence). The CDR3 sequence is 15 residues long. The CDR3 DNA sequence: TGCAGTGCTAGTGACCTCGTTGGCCGACCCTACGAGCAGTACTTC. Its translation is CSASDLVGRPYEQYF.

This clone was detected only once. The chain combines TRBV11-1 with TRBJ2-7; unclear D gene. The CDR3 totals 13 residues. Germline-derived CDR1 and CDR2 are SGHAT and FQDESV (reference sequence). V dropped 9 bases and J dropped 1 base, with 13 bases sitting between them. The CDR3 reads CASAWLESYEQYF. The CDR3 bases are TGTGCCAGTGCATGGCTAGAGTCCTACGAGCAGTACTTC.

This chain joins TRBV9 and TRBJ2-1, with TRBD1 as a possible D gene (6 bases). This CDR3 spans 13 amino acids. V lost 5 bases to trimming and J lost 7 bases, with 13 bases between them. Germline lookup yields CDR1 SGDLS and CDR2 YYNGEE. The CDR3 sequence is CASSEGGQNEQFF. CDR3 DNA sequence: TGTGCCAGCAGTGAAGGAGGACAGAATGAGCAGTTCTTC.

The V and J genes are TRBV2 and TRBJ1-1; D unclear. V shed 7 bases and J shed 3 bases, with 12 bases lying between them. Germline-derived CDR1 and CDR2 are SNHLY and FYNNEI. This CDR3 is built from 13 residues. Written as DNA, the CDR3 is TGTGCCAGCACCGAAAGGGCCCACACTGAAGCTTTCTTT. The encoded protein is CASTERAHTEAFF.

V is TRBV7-9 and J is TRBJ1-6, with unresolved D. The length of the CDR3 is 13 residues. Trimming stripped 5 bases from V and 6 bases from J, with 8 bases between. Germline V CDR1 and CDR2: SEHNR, FQNEAQ (reference sequence). CDR3: CASSVGFNSPLHF. DNA for the CDR3: TGTGCCAGCAGCGTAGGTTTTAATTCACCCCTCCACTTT.

V gene TRBV7-3 combines with J gene TRBJ2-3; 8 positions agree with TRBD2. V trimming: 0 bases; J trimming: 5 bases; junction bases outside the gene matches: 7. The CDR3 is made up of 16 amino acids. Germline V CDR1 and CDR2: SGHTA, FQGTGA. CDR3 DNA: TGTGCCAGCAGCTTAACGTTTGGCGGGGGGAGAGATACGCAGTATTTT. Its translation: CASSLTFGGGRDTQYF.

The chain is built from TRBV7-8 and TRBJ2-1; possibly TRBD1 for D (6 bases). CDR3 length equals 18 residues. Germline V lookup: CDR1 SGHVS, CDR2 FQNEAQ. V lost 1 base, J lost 7 bases, and 23 bases lay in between. CDR3 in amino acids: CASSLGPGAERWGNEQFF. Here the CDR3 DNA reads TGTGCCAGCAGCTTAGGGCCAGGGGCGGAAAGGTGGGGTAATGAGCAGTTCTTC.

This clone was detected a few times. The genes are TRBV6-4 and TRBJ2-3, with 10 positions matching TRBD1. The CDR3 sequence is 15 residues long. J was trimmed by 2 bases and V by 4 bases; bases with no gene match: 3. CDR1 is MRHNA and CDR2 is SNTAGT in the germline V gene. CDR3 DNA sequence: TGTGCCAGCAGTGGGGGGACAGGGGACACAGATACGCAGTATTTT. As protein: CASSGGTGDTDTQYF.